The present T cell receptor (beta chain) was sequenced within a study of OX40 agonist ivuxolimab in advanced cancers. Turning to the study itself: Among those enrolled, mean age was about 63 years (range about 23 to 85) and approximately 83% were male.

A remark on this clone: Its antigen is still unknown.

Produced via immunoSEQ multiplex PCR; TCRdb's table is partial and in-frame only. The sample lists tens of thousands of clones, around four fifths occurring once. General study results and limits: CD4+ and CD8+ T cells in blood underwent clonal expansion by week 6 at 0.1 to 3.0 mg/kg.

In germline, CDR1 is MNHNS, CDR2 SASEGT. Deletions cut 8 bases from V and 3 bases from J, with 16 bases between. This CDR3 region has 14 residues. Patients were ineligible given autoimmune disease history or systemic immunosuppression. At baseline, cycle 4 day 1, and cycle 7 day 1, blood was sampled. The clonotype was recovered from an adult with an advanced solid tumor such as melanoma, head and neck, liver or kidney cancer. Source: CD4+ or CD8+ T cells sorted from blood, taken in a trial of the OX40 agonist ivuxolimab. The rearrangement joins TRBV6-1 to TRBJ1-2, with D maybe TRBD1 (6 bases). The CDR3 DNA reads as TGTGCCAGCGGGGGTGGACAGATTGACTATGGCTACACCTTC. This encodes CASGGGQIDYGYTF.